This T cell receptor beta chain was documented in a study of shared clonotypes between healthy human individuals. Study information: Per donor, three plates held CD4 naive cells, three held CD4 memory, two held CD8 naive and one held CD8 memory. Findings of the study overall: Among the subsets, naive ones generally showed larger estimated richness than memory ones. Clonotype sharing among the donors was expected to vary with sequencing depth.

Concerning this clone itself: The antigen is undetermined.

CD8 memory combined CD45RO+ cells with CCR7-negative CD45RA+ TemRA cells. Measured with immunoSEQ multiplex PCR; TCRdb has only the in-frame clones, and not every one. The repertoire holds roughly 410,000 clones, with about 97% as singletons. CDR3 size: 14 residues. V lost 10 bases and J lost 4; bases outside the gene matches: 9. CDR1 is SNHLY, CDR2 FYNNEI, per germline. The sequence derives from a man aged 30-40 years in good health. V usage is TRBV2 and J usage is TRBJ2-7; 11 nucleotides align to TRBD2. The sample taken for sequencing was memory CD8+ T cells sorted from blood. Regarding subset: CD45RO+ cells pooled with CCR7-negative TemRA cells. The CDR3 DNA sequence: TGTGCCACACTTCCCGGGACTAGCGGTTACGAGCAGTACTTC. This codes for CATLPGTSGYEQYF.